A single sample gave rise to the 15 T cell receptor beta chains below, sequenced in a study of PD-1 blockade in classical Hodgkin lymphoma. Brentuximab vedotin exposure varied among the patients, all of whom had relapsed after autologous stem cell transplantation. The assay was immunoSEQ multiplex PCR, and TCRdb's table has in-frame clones only and misses some. The sample includes 50,000 or so clones, 91% of them seen just once. Here the sequenced sample was peripheral blood mononuclear cells (PBMCs), taken before the second cycle of nivolumab. These receptors all come from a human donor with classical Hodgkin lymphoma.

This clone was counted a single time. V and J are TRBV7-3 and TRBJ2-3; TRBD2 might be the D (6 bases). The length of the CDR3 is 14 residues. V lost 5 bases and J lost 3, with 12 bases in between. Germline values: CDR1 SGHTA, CDR2 FQGTGA. The CDR3 here is CASSPGRLTDTQYF. CDR3 DNA: TGTGCCAGCAGCCCGGGGAGGCTAACAGATACGCAGTATTTT. The entire variable domain, with the rest obtained from reference TRBV7-3 and TRBJ2-3, is as follows: GAGVSQTPSNKVTEKGKYVELRCDPISGHTALYWYRQSLGQGPEFLIYFQGTGAADDSGLPNDRFFAVRPEGSVSTLKIQRTERGDSAVYLCASSPGRLTDTQYFGPGTRLTVL.

There are a few counts of this clone. The V gene is TRBV15, the J gene TRBJ2-1, with TRBD2 identical over 8 bases. CDR3 size: 15 residues. The ends lost 3 bases at V and 0 bases at J; junction bases unmatched: 1. Germline CDR1 is LNHNV and CDR2 is YYDKDF (reference sequence). The CDR3, as DNA: TGTGCCACCAGCAGCGGGGGGGCCTCCTACAATGAGCAGTTCTTC. Translating gives CATSSGGASYNEQFF. The entire variable domain, with the rest obtained from reference TRBV15 and TRBJ2-1, is as follows: DAMVIQNPRYQVTQFGKPVTLSCSQTLNHNVMYWYQQKSSQAPKLLFHYYDKDFNNEADTPDNFQSRRPNTSFCFLDIRSPGLGDTAMYLCATSSGGASYNEQFFGPGTRLTVL.

The chain couples TRBV15 to TRBJ2-2, with D maybe TRBD2 (5 bases). The CDR3 has 15 residues. Germline CDR1 is LNHNV and CDR2 is YYDKDF (reference sequence). V lost 0 bases and J 7 bases, leaving 12 bases between the germline ends. CDR3 sequence (DNA): TGTGCCACCAGCAGAGATATCTCAGCGGTCGGGGAGCTGTTTTTT. It encodes CATSRDISAVGELFF.

In its sample, this clone was seen once. The J gene is TRBJ2-2, the V gene TRBV5-6, with D perhaps TRBD2 (6 bases). The CDR3 consists of 13 residues. CDR1 and CDR2 (germline): SGHDT, YYEEEE. Trimming shortened V by 6 bases and J by 6 bases, and 12 bases separated the two germline ends. CDR3 nucleotide sequence: TGTGCCAGCACTATGGAGGGACCCGGGGAGCTGTTTTTT. Protein: CASTMEGPGELFF. Variable domain in full (rest from reference TRBV5-6 and TRBJ2-2): DAGVTQSPTHLIKTRGQQVTLRCSPKSGHDTVSWYQQALGQGPQFIFQYYEEEERQRGNFPDRFSGHQFPNYSSELNVNALLLGDSALYLCASTMEGPGELFFGEGSRLTVL.

The chain recombines TRBV15 with TRBJ1-2, with D tentatively TRBD1 (5 bases). The germline CDR1 and CDR2 sequences are LNHNV and YYDKDF (reference sequence). Trimming removed 0 bases from V and 4 bases from J, with 9 bases in between. This CDR3 region has 14 residues. The CDR3 reads CATSREQDLYGYTF. In DNA, the CDR3 is TGTGCCACCAGCAGAGAACAGGACCTCTATGGCTACACCTTC.

This chain joins TRBV7-7 and TRBJ2-7; D unclear. This CDR3 comprises 14 residues. V was cut by 5 bases and J by 0 bases, with 11 bases left in between. Germline CDR1 reads SSHAT; CDR2 reads FNYEAQ (reference sequence). In DNA form, the CDR3 reads TGTGCCAGCAGCCCAATCCACAACTCCTACGAGCAGTACTTC. Translation gives CASSPIHNSYEQYF.

This chain links TRBV7-9 with TRBJ2-5, with D possibly being TRBD1 (6 bases). Trimming removed 0 bases from V and 4 bases from J, with 9 bases in between. The CDR3 has 14 amino acids. The V gene's germline CDR1 is SEHNR and CDR2 FQNEAQ (reference sequence). For the CDR3, the DNA is TGTGCCAGCAGCTTAGCCACAGGGAGAGAGACCCAGTACTTC. It specifies CASSLATGRETQYF.

V usage is TRBV4-1 and J usage is TRBJ1-2; 9 bases align to TRBD1. CDR1 and CDR2 (germline): MGHRA, YSYEKL. V shed 5 bases and J 8 bases; nucleotides not matched to a gene: 18. CDR3 length: 17 residues. The chain's CDR3 is CASSSPVGDRESWGYTF. The CDR3 coding sequence is TGCGCCAGCAGCTCCCCCGTAGGGGACAGGGAGAGTTGGGGCTACACCTTC.

This chain joins TRBV29-1 and TRBJ1-2, with D possibly matching TRBD1 (5 bases). V shed 3 bases and J shed 4 bases, with 18 bases lying between them. The CDR3 has 15 amino acids. Per the germline V gene, CDR1 is SQVTM and CDR2 is ANQGSEA. The CDR3 loop reads CSVDPIGGFFYGYTF. DNA for the CDR3: TGCAGCGTTGATCCAATCGGGGGGTTCTTCTATGGCTACACCTTC.

V is TRBV27 and J is TRBJ2-1; possibly TRBD2 for D (5 bases). The CDR3 length is 15 residues. CDR1 MNHEY and CDR2 SMNVEV come from the germline V gene (reference sequence). Trimming pared 5 bases from V and 0 bases from J, leaving 11 bases between. The chain's CDR3 is CASSGLGSSYNEQFF. DNA for the CDR3: TGTGCCAGCAGTGGTTTGGGGAGCTCCTACAATGAGCAGTTCTTC.

This clone was observed a single time. The chain links TRBV27 to TRBJ1-1; a possible D gene is TRBD1 (5 bases). The germline V gene encodes CDR1 MNHEY and CDR2 SMNVEV (reference sequence). The CDR3 runs 14 residues. The ends were cut back, 1 base at V and 1 base at J, with 7 bases in the middle. For the CDR3, the DNA is TGTGCCAGCAGTTTATGGGGCGGGAACACTGAAGCTTTCTTT. Translating gives CASSLWGGNTEAFF.

The V gene is TRBV14, the J gene TRBJ1-2; unclear D gene. Germline V lookup: CDR1 SGHDN, CDR2 FVKESK. The CDR3 loop spans 14 amino acids. The V and J ends lost 0 bases and 5 bases respectively, with 10 bases between them. CDR3 nucleotides: TGTGCCAGCAGCCAAGACGGCCTGGGATATGGCTACACCTTC. Translating it yields CASSQDGLGYGYTF.

This clone was counted once. The rearrangement joins TRBV25-1 to TRBJ2-1, with 7 bases fitting TRBD1. This CDR3 region has 15 residues. Germline CDR1 MGHDK, CDR2 SYGVNS. Trimming at V came to 3 bases and at J to 6 bases, leaving 8 bases not matched to a gene. DNA of the CDR3: TGTGCCAGCAGTGACATACAACAGGGGCCCAATGAGCAGTTCTTC. Protein product: CASSDIQQGPNEQFF.

The chain links TRBV14 to TRBJ1-1; D possibly corresponds to TRBD1 (5 bases). V was clipped by 2 bases and J by 1 base, with 17 bases between them. The length of the CDR3 is 17 residues. Germline-derived CDR1 and CDR2 are SGHDN and FVKESK. The CDR3 is CASSQLVPREGNTEAFF. CDR3 coding DNA: TGTGCCAGCAGCCAATTGGTCCCCAGGGAGGGGAACACTGAAGCTTTCTTT. The whole variable domain, filled in from reference TRBV14 and TRBJ1-1, reads EAGVTQFPSHSVIEKGQTVTLRCDPISGHDNLYWYRRVMGKEIKFLLHFVKESKQDESGMPNNRFLAERTGGTYSTLKVQPAELEDSGVYFCASSQLVPREGNTEAFFGQGTRLTVV.

The gene calls are TRBV5-1 and TRBJ1-1; weak D call: TRBD1 (5 bases). Germline loops: CDR1 SGHRS, CDR2 YFSETQ. This CDR3 contains 15 residues. V lost 1 base to trimming and J lost 3 bases, with 13 bases between them. CDR3 DNA sequence: TGCGCCAGCAGCTTGTCGGGGGATGGGGACACTGAAGCTTTCTTT. Translating gives CASSLSGDGDTEAFF.